The clone carrying this TCR beta chain was observed at least ten times. Its cognate antigen is unknown. The record originates from a study of early T cells in non-severe SARS-CoV-2 infection. Notes on the study in general: Database matching using VDJdb favored anti-spike CD8 responses, with private and CD4 specificities left missing.

Individual cDNA molecules each received unique molecular identifiers attached to them. TCRdb re-derived calls from the 5' RACE reads in MiXCR, one entry per CDR3 protein. The sample consists of about 28,000 distinct CDR3 sequences, roughly 4.5% of them appearing once. This sequence was found in an adult who was a healthcare worker with PCR-confirmed SARS-CoV-2 infection or an uninfected control (not recorded which). Sequencing used whole blood, obtained at baseline.

The CDR3 is CASSHRGFGEQYF. The CDR3 DNA follows: TGTGCCAGCAGCCACAGGGGATTCGGCGAGCAGTACTTC. The chain combines TRBV7-8 with TRBJ2-7; TRBD1 aligns across 7 bases. The V and J ends lost 5 bases and 6 bases, in that order; junction bases with no gene match: 7. Germline CDR1 is SGHVS and CDR2 is FQNEAQ. The CDR3 length is 13 residues. Drawing the rest from reference TRBV7-8 and TRBJ2-7, the complete variable domain is GAGVSQSPRYKVAKRGQDVALRCDPISGHVSLFWYQQALGQGPEFLTYFQNEAQLDKSGLPSDRFFAERPEGSVSTLKIQRTQQEDSAVYLCASSHRGFGEQYFGPGTRLTVT.